Following are 16 T cell receptor gamma chains from one sample sequenced in a study of gamma-delta T cells after stem cell transplantation. TCRdb reran clone calling via CATT on the RT-PCR reads. The sample lists about 620 gamma-chain clones; about 30% were seen once. The material sequenced was gamma-delta T cells. The source is a human donor. It is not recorded whose cells these are; they may come from a transplant donor.

A note on this clone: This may be a read error, as it is one base from a much larger clone. In the same sample, other DNA sequences code for this CDR3. The CDR3 region is CALWEVTDGYYKKLF. CDR3 coding DNA: TGTGCCCTGTGGGAGGTGACGGATGGTTATTATAAGAAACTCTTT. The V call is TRGV9, the J call TRGJ1 or TRGJ2. Since TCRdb gives no J gene, matching the DNA to germline was used here to assign it. The CDR3 is made up of 15 amino acids. Germline V lookup: CDR1 GITISATS, CDR2 ISYDGTV (reference sequence).

This clone has only one observation. V gene assignment gives TRGV9, but the J gene was left uncalled. Germline V gene sequence: CDR1 GITISATS, CDR2 ISYDGTV (reference sequence). CDR3 length: 15 residues. The CDR3 sequence: CALWRQELGKKINVF. In DNA, the CDR3 is TGTGCCTTGTGGAGGCAAGAGTTGGGCAAAAAAATCAATGTATTT.

This clone was recorded a few times. This chain links TRGV2 with TRGJP2. Matching the DNA to germline supplied the J gene, which TCRdb does not give. The CDR3 is made up of 16 amino acids. Germline values: CDR1 EGSNGY, CDR2 YDSYNSKV. V dropped 0 bases and J dropped 0; count of bases not matched to a gene: 4. DNA for the CDR3: TGTGCCACCTGGGACGGGCCTTATAGTAGTGATTGGATCAAGACGTTT. This codes for CATWDGPYSSDWIKTF.

By frequency in the sample, this clone is large. This chain joins TRGV5 and TRGJ1 or TRGJ2. In the absence of a J gene in TCRdb, the DNA was matched to germline to assign it here. Germline lookup yields CDR1 VINAFY and CDR2 YDVSNSKD. The CDR3 length is 11 residues. V dropped 3 bases and J dropped 12; count of bases not matched to a gene: 8. In DNA form, the CDR3 reads TGTGCCACCTGGGACGAAGGGTGGAAACTCTTT. Its protein is CATWDEGWKLF.

This clone was seen a few times. The same CDR3 can be traced to other DNA sequences in this sample. V is TRGV2 and J is TRGJP2. TCRdb supplies no J gene; here it was assigned by aligning the nucleotide sequence to germline. Germline assignment: CDR1 EGSNGY and CDR2 YDSYNSKV. V trimming: 3 bases; J trimming: 6 bases; junction bases outside the gene matches: 10. This CDR3 has 15 amino acids. The CDR3: CATWDRQYGDWIKTF. The CDR3 DNA is TGTGCCACCTGGGACCGTCAGTACGGTGATTGGATCAAGACGTTT.

About this clone: This may come from a read error, since a much larger clone is one base off. Other DNA sequences of this sample code for an identical CDR3. The CDR3 DNA reads as TGCGCCTTGTGGGAGGTGCGATTCTCCTATTATAAGAAACTCTTT. Protein product: CALWEVRFSYYKKLF. The gene calls are TRGV9 and TRGJ1 or TRGJ2. The J gene, absent from TCRdb, was called here by matching the DNA to germline. CDR3 size: 15 residues. Germline V gene lookup returns CDR1 GITISATS and CDR2 ISYDGTV (reference sequence).

The chain has TRGV2 and TRGJ1 or TRGJ2. In the absence of a J gene in TCRdb, the DNA was matched to germline to assign it here. J gave up 11 bases and V 0 bases, and 4 bases lay outside the gene matches. This CDR3 is 11 amino acids long. The V gene's germline CDR1 is EGSNGY and CDR2 YDSYNSKV. The CDR3 DNA reads TGTGCCACCTGGGACGGGCCGGAGAAACTCTTT. Its protein product is CATWDGPEKLF.

As to this clone: One end of the junction does not line up with germline, which may come from a read error. The sample has other DNA sequences that encode this CDR3 too. The rearrangement uses TRGV9 and TRGJ1 or TRGJ2. Assignment of the J gene here rests on matching the DNA to germline, because TCRdb gives none. Looked up from germline, CDR1 is GITISATS and CDR2 is ISYDGTV (reference sequence). The CDR3 length is 14 residues. The CDR3 region has the DNA TGCGCCTTGTGGGAGGACCCGAATTATTATAAGAAACTCTTT. Translating it yields CALWEDPNYYKKLF.

This clone is classed as large. This chain connects TRGV9 to TRGJ1 or TRGJ2. Here the J gene was assigned by germline matching of the DNA, as TCRdb has none. V lost 0 bases to trimming and J lost 7 bases; unmatched junction nucleotides: 6. The CDR3 spans 13 residues. From germline, CDR1 is GITISATS and CDR2 ISYDGTV (reference sequence). CDR3 sequence (DNA): TGTGCCTTGTGGGAGGTGCGGGGGTATAAGAAACTCTTT. Its translation is CALWEVRGYKKLF.

This clone is termed large (0.1 to 1%). The sample has other DNA sequences that encode this CDR3 too. This chain connects TRGV9 to TRGJ1 or TRGJ2. TCRdb carries no J gene annotation; the J gene was assigned here by matching the DNA with germline. J lost 0 bases, V lost 0 bases, and 2 bases had no gene match. Germline V gene data show CDR1 as GITISATS and CDR2 as ISYDGTV (reference sequence). The CDR3 runs to 14 residues. CDR3 in amino acids: CALWEVRNYYKKLF. CDR3 nucleotide sequence: TGTGCCTTGTGGGAGGTGCGGAATTATTATAAGAAACTCTTT.

As for this clone: A junction boundary mismatches the germline segment, possibly from a read error. V is TRGV5 and J is TRGJ1 or TRGJ2. No J gene was available from TCRdb, and it was assigned here by a germline match of the DNA. CDR1 is VINAFY and CDR2 is YDVSNSKD in the germline V gene. The length of the CDR3 is 14 residues. The CDR3 coding sequence is TGTGCCGCCTGGGACAGACTCATTTATTATAAGAAACTCTTT. Its translation: CAAWDRLIYYKKLF.

To note about this clone: This clone may be a read error of a much larger clone one base away. The J gene is TRGJP2, the V gene TRGV3. TCRdb carries no J gene annotation; the J gene was assigned here by matching the DNA with germline. The CDR3 has 16 amino acids. Per germline, CDR1 VTNTFY and CDR2 YDVSTARD (reference sequence). The CDR3 region has the DNA TGTGCCACCTGGGACAGGCGATTTAGTAGTGATTGGACCAAGACGTTT. It encodes CATWDRRFSSDWTKTF.

This clone showed up just a few times. The chain uses TRGV4 and TRGJ1 or TRGJ2. The J gene, left out of TCRdb, was set here by checking the DNA against germline. There are 13 residues in the CDR3. V was clipped by 0 bases and J by 5 bases; unmatched bases: 4. Germline V gene sequence: CDR1 EGSTGY, CDR2 YDSYTSSV. CDR3 DNA sequence: TGTGCCACCTGGGATGGGCGTAATTATAAGAAACTCTTT. This translates into CATWDGRNYKKLF.

Of note for this clone: Since a much larger clone is just one base distant, this may be a read error. V gene TRGV4 combines with J gene TRGJP2. Assignment of the J gene here rests on matching the DNA to germline, because TCRdb gives none. The V segment lost 3 bases and the J segment 3 bases; nucleotides outside the gene matches: 10. The CDR3 totals 16 residues. Germline V gene sequence: CDR1 EGSTGY, CDR2 YDSYTSSV. The CDR3 loop reads CATWDRPGGSDWIKTF. CDR3 in DNA: TGTGCCACCTGGGATAGGCCTGGGGGTAGTGATTGGATCAAGACGTTT.

This clone showed up just a few times. V gene TRGV4 combines with J gene TRGJ1 or TRGJ2. TCRdb carries no J gene annotation; the J gene was assigned here by matching the DNA with germline. With 3 bases clipped from V and 4 bases from J, the junction kept 6 bases outside the gene matches. This CDR3 has 13 amino acids. Germline V CDR1 and CDR2: EGSTGY, YDSYTSSV. Here the CDR3 reads CATWDHLYYKKLF. CDR3 in DNA: TGTGCCACCTGGGATCACCTATATTATAAGAAACTCTTT.

Details on this clone: The likely explanation is a read error, given a far larger clone one base away. Other nucleotide sequences from this sample produce the same CDR3. The chain couples TRGV2 to TRGJP2. TCRdb carries no J gene annotation; the J gene was assigned here by matching the DNA with germline. Germline CDR1 reads EGSNGY; CDR2 reads YDSYNSKV. CDR3 length: 15 residues. The CDR3 here is CATWDGRGGDWIKTF. DNA of the CDR3: TGTGCCACCTGGGACGGGCGGGGCGGTGACTGGATCAAGACGTTT.